The 21 T cell receptor beta chains reported below all come from one sample, sequenced in a study of T cell changes during pregnancy in multiple sclerosis. Clones were read by immunoSEQ multiplex PCR, and TCRdb kept only the in-frame ones, dropping some. The profile shows around 130,000 clones, approximately 95% of them singletons. The starting material was peripheral blood, obtained before pregnancy. Every receptor here comes from a female donor with multiple sclerosis, enrolled in a pregnancy study.

The chain has TRBV5-6 and TRBJ1-1; no firm D call. Trimming left V 1 base short and J 2 bases short, with 6 bases between. CDR1 and CDR2 (germline): SGHDT, YYEEEE. The CDR3 totals 13 residues. CDR3 nucleotide sequence: TGTGCCAGCAGCTTGCCGGGAAACACTGAAGCTTTCTTT. Protein sequence: CASSLPGNTEAFF.

In this sample, this clone turned up a few times. The V call is TRBV2, the J call TRBJ1-1; TRBD1 aligns across 10 bases. With V trimmed by 2 bases and J by 3 bases, 3 bases remained unmatched. From germline, CDR1 is SNHLY and CDR2 FYNNEI. This CDR3 has 15 amino acids. DNA for the CDR3: TGTGCCAGCAGTGAAAGGACAGGGGGATACACTGAAGCTTTCTTT. Translation: CASSERTGGYTEAFF. The complete variable domain, with remaining parts taken from reference TRBV2 and TRBJ1-1, reads EPEVTQTPSHQVTQMGQEVILRCVPISNHLYFYWYRQILGQKVEFLVSFYNNEISEKSEIFDDQFSVERPDGSNFTLKIRSTKLEDSAMYFCASSERTGGYTEAFFGQGTRLTVV.

V usage is TRBV29-1 and J usage is TRBJ1-2; no definite D call. The germline V gene has CDR1 SQVTM and CDR2 ANQGSEA. The V end lost 4 bases, the J end lost 0 bases, and 6 bases lay between the germline ends. The CDR3 has 12 amino acids. DNA of the CDR3: TGCAGCGTTGCTGCAGCTAACTATGGCTACACCTTC. Translated, it gives CSVAAANYGYTF. Complete variable domain (other parts from reference TRBV29-1 and TRBJ1-2): SAVISQKPSRDICQRGTSLTIQCQVDSQVTMMFWYRQQPGQSLTLIATANQGSEATYESGFVIDKFPISRPNLTFSTLTVSNMSPEDSSIYLCSVAAANYGYTFGSGTRLTVV.

Regarding this clone: Other DNA sequences in the sample encode the same CDR3. The chain links TRBV27 to TRBJ2-2; D unresolved. This CDR3 is built from 17 residues. Deletions cut 5 bases from V and 0 bases from J, with 16 bases between. Germline V CDR1 and CDR2: MNHEY, SMNVEV (reference sequence). The CDR3 here is CASSLQSAPSNTGELFF. The CDR3 DNA reads as TGTGCCAGCAGTCTACAAAGCGCGCCTTCGAACACCGGGGAGCTGTTTTTT.

This rearrangement joins TRBV27 to TRBJ2-3; 16 bases are a match to TRBD2. The CDR3 is 18 residues long. Trimming removed 4 bases from V and 2 bases from J; junction bases left unmatched: 6. Germline CDR1 is MNHEY and CDR2 is SMNVEV (reference sequence). DNA of the CDR3: TGTGCCAGCAGTTCCGGGACTAGCGGGAGGGCCACCACAGATACGCAGTATTTT. Translated: CASSSGTSGRATTDTQYF.

V gene TRBV25-1 combines with J gene TRBJ1-4; 10 bases line up with TRBD1. The CDR3 runs 15 residues. The germline CDR1 and CDR2 sequences are MGHDK and SYGVNS. The junction had 1 base not matched to a gene; V was cut back by 1 base and J by 5 bases. CDR3 region: CASSEWTGGNEKLFF. The CDR3 bases are TGTGCCAGCAGTGAATGGACAGGGGGGAATGAAAAACTGTTTTTT.

This clone occurred a few times. This chain connects TRBV9 to TRBJ1-1; 10 bases map to TRBD1. Germline CDR1 is SGDLS and CDR2 is YYNGEE. This CDR3 has 16 amino acids. Trimming cost V 0 bases and J 3 bases; bases outside gene matches: 5. The CDR3 reads CASSVGVDRGHTEAFF. Here the CDR3 DNA reads TGTGCCAGCAGCGTAGGGGTCGACAGGGGGCACACTGAAGCTTTCTTT.

The chain uses TRBV9 and TRBJ2-7; 10 bases map to TRBD2. V lost 0 bases, J lost 3 bases, and 0 bases stayed unmatched. Per germline, CDR1 SGDLS and CDR2 YYNGEE. The CDR3 covers 14 residues. The CDR3 here is CASSVGTSGYEQYF. In DNA form, the CDR3 reads TGTGCCAGCAGCGTAGGGACTAGCGGCTACGAGCAGTACTTC. Supplemented by reference TRBV9 and TRBJ2-7, the full variable domain reads DSGVTQTPKHLITATGQRVTLRCSPRSGDLSVYWYQQSLDQGLQFLIQYYNGEERAKGNILERFSAQQFPDLHSELNLSSLELGDSALYFCASSVGTSGYEQYFGPGTRLTVT.

The chain employs TRBV4-1 and TRBJ2-1; 10 nucleotides align to TRBD1. Trimming at V came to 1 base and at J to 4 bases, leaving 1 base not matched to a gene. The germline CDR1 and CDR2 sequences are MGHRA and YSYEKL. This CDR3 is built from 15 residues. CDR3 sequence reads: CASSQGTGGYNEQFF. In DNA form, the CDR3 reads TGCGCCAGCAGCCAAGGGACAGGGGGTTACAATGAGCAGTTCTTC.

The gene calls are TRBV5-1 and TRBJ2-7, with 14 bases that match TRBD2. From germline, CDR1 is SGHRS and CDR2 YFSETQ. The CDR3 has 18 residues. V lost 2 bases to trimming and J lost 4 bases; unmatched junction nucleotides: 11. The CDR3 DNA reads TGCGCCAGCAGCTTTTTAGCCGGGACTAGCGGGGGTCCATACGAGCAGTACTTC. It translates to CASSFLAGTSGGPYEQYF.

The V gene is TRBV6-6, the J gene TRBJ2-3, with a possible D match to TRBD2 (6 bases). Trimming stripped 0 bases from V and 3 bases from J, with 13 bases between. This CDR3 contains 16 residues. Germline V gives CDR1 MNHNY, CDR2 SVGAGI (reference sequence). CDR3: CASSYSIPGRTDTQYF. In DNA, the CDR3 is TGTGCCAGCAGTTACTCGATACCAGGGAGGACAGATACGCAGTATTTT.

This clone came up once. The chain links TRBV5-4 to TRBJ2-4, with TRBD2 identical over 11 bases. With V trimmed by 0 bases and J by 4 bases, 9 bases remained unmatched. The germline V gene has CDR1 SGHNT and CDR2 YYREEE (reference sequence). CDR3 length: 18 residues. CDR3 loop: CASSLATEVAGGKNIQYF. In DNA form, the CDR3 reads TGTGCCAGCAGCTTGGCAACGGAGGTAGCGGGGGGGAAAAACATTCAGTACTTC.

This chain uses TRBV9 with TRBJ1-6; D is unresolved. The germline V gene has CDR1 SGDLS and CDR2 YYNGEE. The CDR3 covers 17 residues. V was pared by 5 bases and J by 0 bases, with 15 bases between. Here the CDR3 reads CASSREARSSYNSPLHF. The DNA for the CDR3 is TGTGCCAGCAGTAGAGAAGCGAGGAGCTCCTATAATTCACCCCTCCACTTT.

The chain couples TRBV6-1 to TRBJ2-2, with D maybe TRBD2 (5 bases). Per the germline V gene, CDR1 is MNHNS and CDR2 is SASEGT. Trimming removed 4 bases at V and 5 bases at J, with 11 bases between. The CDR3 contains 14 residues. The CDR3 DNA is TGTGCCAGCAGTGTACTAGTCGAAACCGGGGAGCTGTTTTTT. It translates to CASSVLVETGELFF.

This sequence joins TRBV6-1 and TRBJ2-3; perhaps TRBD2 as D (5 bases). Germline CDR1 and CDR2: MNHNS and SASEGT. V was shortened by 4 bases and J by 4 bases, with 12 bases between the two germline ends. This CDR3 has 14 residues. CDR3 residues: CASSGPVLADTQYF. The CDR3 DNA reads TGTGCCAGCAGTGGCCCGGTACTAGCAGATACGCAGTATTTT.

CDR3 residues: CASTPWASQETQYF. CDR3 DNA: TGTGCCAGCACCCCCTGGGCGTCCCAAGAGACCCAGTACTTC. The chain recombines TRBV9 with TRBJ2-5; D unclear. The V end was cut by 6 bases, the J end by 1 base, with 13 bases between. Germline V gives CDR1 SGDLS, CDR2 YYNGEE. The length of the CDR3 is 14 residues.

The gene calls are TRBV11-2 and TRBJ1-3; D is unresolved. The CDR3 covers 14 residues. Germline V CDR1 and CDR2: SGHAT, FQNNGV. Trimming took 1 base from V and 4 from J, leaving 8 bases between them. The CDR3 reads CASSLAAIGNTIYF. Written as DNA, the CDR3 is TGTGCCAGCAGCTTAGCAGCGATAGGAAACACCATATATTTT.

The chain has TRBV27 and TRBJ1-1; D ambiguous. V lost 2 bases and J lost 2, with 3 bases in between. The germline gives CDR1 MNHEY, CDR2 SMNVEV (reference sequence). The CDR3 totals 12 residues. The CDR3: CASSLPNTEAFF. CDR3 DNA: TGTGCCAGCAGTTTACCTAACACTGAAGCTTTCTTT.

This chain links TRBV5-1 with TRBJ1-5, with TRBD1 identical over 9 bases. The CDR3 consists of 15 residues. Germline trimming cut 2 bases from V and 6 bases from J; bases unmatched to any gene: 6. From germline, CDR1 is SGHRS and CDR2 YFSETQ. CDR3 DNA: TGCGCCAGCAGCTTCACAGGGGGCTCGGGTCAGCCCCAGCATTTT. It encodes CASSFTGGSGQPQHF.

This rearrangement joins TRBV5-4 to TRBJ1-2, with TRBD1 as a possible D gene (6 bases). There are 14 residues in the CDR3. The germline V gene encodes CDR1 SGHNT and CDR2 YYREEE (reference sequence). V lost 2 bases to trimming and J lost 4 bases, with 12 bases between them. The CDR3 protein is CASSLPQGSYGYTF. CDR3 sequence (DNA): TGTGCCAGCAGCTTACCCCAGGGGAGCTATGGCTACACCTTC.

The chain links TRBV7-9 to TRBJ1-1, with 9 bases aligning to TRBD1. This CDR3 comprises 14 residues. After removal of 1 base from V and 5 bases from J, the junction contained 2 bases not matched to a gene. Germline V lookup: CDR1 SEHNR, CDR2 FQNEAQ (reference sequence). CDR3 protein: CASSLGQGVTEAFF. DNA of the CDR3: TGTGCCAGCAGCTTAGGACAGGGGGTAACTGAAGCTTTCTTT.